The sequence of this TCR beta chain was determined in a study of CXCR3-negative and CXCR3-positive naive CD8 T cells. About the study: TRB reads totalled about 135 million, about 1.5 +/- 0.3 million per library. Findings and caveats of the study: Naive subsets were similarly diverse, while memory CD8+ repertoires were much less diverse.

It was by 5' RACE with UMI labels that the TRB cDNA libraries were prepared. Following a re-call of the 5' RACE reads, TCRdb has one entry per CDR3 protein and lacks DNA. Its clone listing holds over 4,500 distinct CDR3 sequences. CD45RO-CCR7+CD27+CD95- defined naive CD8+ T cells. Worth noting for this clonotype: Its antigen is currently unknown.

CDR1 is SGHAT, CDR2 FQNNGV, per germline. The CDR3 is 14 residues long. This rearrangement joins TRBV11-2 to TRBJ1-1; absent DNA, TCRdb's TRBD1 call cannot be checked. The specimen sequenced was naive CXCR3- CD8+ T cells from blood. Specified subset: CD45RO-CCR7+CD27+CD95- naive CD8+ T cells lacking CXCR3 (TNR3-). The TCR comes from a human donor in good health. Some clones in this sample may be carry-over from other donors' samples. CDR3 sequence: CASSADRTGTEAFF.